Listed here are 12 T cell receptor beta chains from one sample, sequenced in a study of read filtering for tumor transcriptome and immune sequencing. From roughly 390 ng of RNA, a library with molecular barcoded alpha/delta and beta/gamma adaptors was made. In TCRdb, the reads were re-called with MiXCR into one record per CDR3 protein. The profile shows roughly 130,000 distinct CDR3 sequences, around 13% of them singletons. Sequenced input: a population of CD138-negative cells sorted from bone marrow. Receptors were obtained from a donor aged 40 or older with multiple myeloma.

Ten or more counts support this clonotype. The chain links TRBV4-1 to TRBJ2-1, with D possibly matching TRBD1 (6 bases). CDR3 length equals 13 residues. CDR1 MGHRA and CDR2 YSYEKL come from the germline V gene. The ends were cut back, 5 bases at V and 7 bases at J, with 12 bases in the middle. For the CDR3, the DNA is TGCGCCAGCAGCGTACAGGGTGGGAATGAGCAGTTCTTC. It yields the protein CASSVQGGNEQFF.

The sample holds many counts of this clonotype. V usage is TRBV7-8 and J usage is TRBJ2-1; no firm D call. The ends were cut back, 1 base at V and 4 bases at J, with 11 bases in the middle. This CDR3 is built from 15 residues. Germline V gives CDR1 SGHVS, CDR2 FQNEAQ. The CDR3, as DNA: TGTGCCAGCAGCTTAGACCGGTCGACGTACAATGAGCAGTTCTTC. It is translated as CASSLDRSTYNEQFF.

This clonotype was recorded a few times. With a far larger clone one base away, a read error is the likely cause. The V and J genes are TRBV6-6 and TRBJ2-1, with D hard to call. CDR3 length: 11 amino acids. The germline gives CDR1 MNHNY, CDR2 SVGAGI (reference sequence). DNA of the CDR3: TGTACCAGCAGCCGACATGGTGAGCAGTTCTTC. It is translated as CTSSRHGEQFF.

With regard to this clonotype: It may be a read error: a sequence one base away is much more abundant. DNA of the CDR3: TGTGCCAGCAGCCCCTCGGGACGGCAAGGGCAAGAGACCCAGTACTTC. This encodes CASSPSGRQGQETQYF. J is TRBJ2-5 and V is TRBV7-9, with D perhaps TRBD1 or TRBD2 (5 bases each). This CDR3 comprises 16 residues. Germline CDR1 is SEHNR and CDR2 is FQNEAQ (reference sequence). The germline V and J ends were trimmed by 5 bases and 2 bases, with 18 bases remaining between them.

As for this clonotype: This could be a read error, since a much larger clone is one nucleotide away. The chain joins TRBV3-1 to TRBJ2-4; TRBD2 might be the D (6 bases). The germline gives CDR1 LGHDT, CDR2 YNNKEL (reference sequence). This CDR3 spans 14 amino acids. The CDR3 region has the DNA TGTGCCAGCAGCCAAACGGGAGCCAAAAACACTCAGTACTTC. It is translated as CASSQTGAKNTQYF.

The sample holds a few counts of this clonotype. This chain joins TRBV18 and TRBJ2-2, with 8 bases fitting TRBD1. Germline loops: CDR1 KGHSH, CDR2 LQKENI. CDR3 length equals 15 residues. V dropped 5 bases and J dropped 4; count of bases not matched to a gene: 6. CDR3 DNA sequence: TGTGCCAGCTCAACCGGGACAGGATTCACCGGGGAGCTGTTTTTT. Its translation: CASSTGTGFTGELFF.

This clonotype was counted many times. The gene calls are TRBV12-3 or TRBV12-4 and TRBJ1-2; 7 bases map to TRBD1. CDR3 length: 15 amino acids. The junction had 7 bases not matched to a gene; V was cut back by 2 bases and J by 4 bases. CDR3 sequence reads: CASSLRRDSPYGYTF. Written as DNA, the CDR3 is TGTGCCAGCAGTTTACGCCGGGACAGCCCCTATGGCTACACCTTC.

The chain recombines TRBV7-3 with TRBJ2-2; D uncertain. CDR1 and CDR2 (germline): SGHTA, FQGTGA. Trimming took off 6 bases at V and 6 bases at J, with 11 bases between the two ends. The CDR3 runs 13 residues. The CDR3 loop is CASRLSGSGELFF. DNA of the CDR3: TGTGCCAGCAGGCTGTCCGGGTCCGGGGAGCTGTTTTTT.

This clonotype was seen at least ten times. V usage is TRBV20-1 and J usage is TRBJ2-7; D is perhaps TRBD1 or TRBD2 (5 bases each). CDR1 is DFQATT, CDR2 SNEGSKA, per germline (reference sequence). The CDR3 extends over 15 amino acids. The ends were cut back, 0 bases at V and 7 bases at J, with 19 bases in the middle. CDR3 sequence (DNA): TGCAGTGCTAGAGATTTCTCGTGGGGGATGGGGGAGCAGTACTTC. This codes for CSARDFSWGMGEQYF.

This clonotype has at least ten counts. One end of the junction does not line up with germline, which may come from a read error. The chain combines TRBV5-1 with TRBJ2-1; TRBD1 matches 12 bases. There are 15 residues in the CDR3. CDR1 and CDR2 (germline): SGHRS, YFSETQ. CDR3 coding DNA: TGCGCCAGCAGTCCCGGGACAGGGGGCGCGAATGGGCAGTTCTTC. This translates into CASSPGTGGANGQFF.

Turning to this clonotype: The junction departs from the called germline gene at one end, perhaps through a read error. This chain joins TRBV5-1 and TRBJ1-5; TRBD1 matches at 8 bases. The CDR3 contains 14 residues. In germline, CDR1 is SGHRS, CDR2 YFSETQ. The CDR3 DNA follows: TGTGCCAGCAGCTGGGGACAGGATCATCAGCCCCAGCATTTT. It encodes CASSWGQDHQPQHF.

Details on this clonotype: A much larger clone lies one base from this, so it may be a read error. V is TRBV29-1 and J is TRBJ2-3, with 15 bases matching TRBD2. The CDR3 is 16 amino acids. Germline lookup yields CDR1 SQVTM and CDR2 ANQGSEA. The CDR3 is CSVTGTSGGSTYTQYF. In nucleotides, the CDR3 is TGCAGCGTTACCGGGACTAGCGGGGGGAGCACATATACGCAGTATTTT.